This TCR beta chain was sequenced in a study of T cells after yellow fever vaccination. General study points: Almost none of the vaccine-responding clonotypes turned up in sorted memory subsets on day 0, the data showed. Few clonotypes appeared in both CD4 and CD8 compartments. Researchers report a weaker secondary response that nonetheless peaked faster, day 5 versus 15.

Germline V gene sequence: CDR1 ENHRY, CDR2 SYGVKD. The CDR3 is 14 residues long. Trimming shortened V by 6 bases and J by 6 bases, and 18 bases separated the two germline ends. A single record per CDR3 protein comes from TCRdb applying MiXCR to the 5' RACE reads. The table has about 21,000 distinct CDR3 sequences, roughly 5.6% seen once; the top ten hold around 20%. This clonotype was seen many times. The sequence was obtained from a man aged 18 to 29 who received the YFV17D yellow fever vaccine. The V call is TRBV10-3, the J call TRBJ2-7, with D possibly being TRBD1 or TRBD2 (5 bases each). Sequences were derived from PBMCs, either bulk or a sorted T-cell subset (CD4+, CD8+, memory, or dextramer-sorted; not recorded which), sampled roughly 46 days after the first yellow fever vaccination. The CDR3 spells CAISEGRRTGEQYF. CDR3 DNA: TGTGCCATCAGCGAGGGACGGAGGACGGGCGAGCAGTACTTC.